The subject of this entry is one TCR beta chain. Other DNA sequences within the sample encode an identical CDR3. This record belongs to a study of blood T cell repertoires in COVID-19. The repertoire was sequenced with immunoSEQ multiplex PCR; TCRdb's copy has only in-frame clones and lacks some. The table includes tens of thousands of clones, 70% to 90% detected once. Germline CDR1 SGHTA, CDR2 FQGNSA. The CDR3 covers 13 residues. Trimming took 5 bases from V and 2 from J; bases not matched to a gene: 2. Sequences were obtained from peripheral blood. V and J are TRBV7-2 and TRBJ1-2, with TRBD1 matching over 7 bases. The clonotype originates from a human donor in a cohort sampled during active COVID-19. CDR3 in DNA: TGTGCCAGCAGCCCGGGACAGAACTATGGCTACACCTTC. This translates into CASSPGQNYGYTF.